These 21 T cell receptor beta chains were all obtained from the same sample, sequenced in a study of shared clonotypes between healthy human individuals. CD45RO negativity and positive selection for CCR7 defined naive CD8 cells, a population that excluded terminally differentiated effector memory CD45RA+ cells. TCRdb's table, derived via immunoSEQ multiplex PCR, lists solely in-frame clones and lacks some. The data contain about 2 million clones, over 85% of them seen just once; the ten biggest clones take up roughly 1.2%. Material for sequencing was naive CD8+ T cells sorted from blood. The receptors here all came from a man aged 18 to 29 in good health.

This clone was observed a single time. This sequence joins TRBV5-1 and TRBJ2-5, with 14 nucleotides matching TRBD2. The CDR3 runs 16 residues. V lost 3 bases and J lost 4; bases outside the gene matches: 5. Germline-derived CDR1 and CDR2 are SGHRS and YFSETQ. CDR3 loop: CASSYGTSGGAETQYF. The CDR3 region has the DNA TGCGCCAGCAGCTATGGGACTAGCGGGGGAGCAGAGACCCAGTACTTC.

The J gene is TRBJ1-1, the V gene TRBV9; the D is unclear. Germline lookup yields CDR1 SGDLS and CDR2 YYNGEE. The CDR3 spans 15 residues. Trimming removed 6 bases from V and 7 bases from J, with 22 bases in between. The CDR3 sequence: CASTPLTHATSEAFF. CDR3 DNA: TGTGCCAGCACTCCCCTGACGCATGCAACGAGTGAAGCTTTCTTT.

On this clone itself: The sample contains more than one DNA sequence encoding this CDR3. The chain couples TRBV5-6 to TRBJ1-2; 12 bases are a match to TRBD1. The CDR3 runs 16 residues. The germline gives CDR1 SGHDT, CDR2 YYEEEE. V was pared by 3 bases and J by 2 bases, with 5 bases of the junction left unmatched. The CDR3: CASSWGTGGANYGYTF. The CDR3 DNA is TGTGCCAGCAGCTGGGGGACAGGGGGCGCGAACTATGGCTACACCTTC.

The V call is TRBV6-5, the J call TRBJ2-3, with no clear D. V dropped 5 bases and J dropped 11 bases, with 14 bases sitting between them. Germline V gene lookup returns CDR1 MNHEY and CDR2 SVGAGI. This CDR3 is built from 12 residues. The CDR3 nucleotides are TGTGCCAGCAGTCCAGAGAAGCGACAGCAGTATTTT. Its protein product is CASSPEKRQQYF.

The chain recombines TRBV9 with TRBJ1-6, with D possibly matching TRBD1 (6 bases). CDR3 length: 17 amino acids. The germline gives CDR1 SGDLS, CDR2 YYNGEE. Trimming stripped 7 bases from V and 8 bases from J, with 25 bases between. The CDR3 DNA is TGTGCCAGCGGTTCCCTCAGTGAGGGGGAAGTGGATTCACCCCTCCACTTT. This gives the protein CASGSLSEGEVDSPLHF.

V and J are TRBV27 and TRBJ1-2; the D gene is possibly TRBD1 (5 bases). CDR3 length: 12 amino acids. Germline loops: CDR1 MNHEY, CDR2 SMNVEV (reference sequence). Deletions cut 8 bases from V and 5 bases from J, with 12 bases between. The CDR3 sequence: CASQGIGYGYTF. The CDR3 bases are TGTGCCAGCCAGGGTATTGGGTATGGCTACACCTTC.

This chain uses TRBV11-2 with TRBJ2-7; TRBD2 might be the D (5 bases). Germline assignment: CDR1 SGHAT and CDR2 FQNNGV. There are 15 residues in the CDR3. Trimming left V 5 bases short and J 0 bases short, with 14 bases between. The CDR3 region is CASSRTDSDSYEQYF. The CDR3 DNA follows: TGTGCCAGCAGCCGGACGGACTCCGACTCCTACGAGCAGTACTTC.

The rearrangement joins TRBV11-2 to TRBJ2-7; 13 nucleotides agree with TRBD2. This CDR3 contains 15 residues. The trim removed 1 base at V and 7 bases at J, leaving 4 bases unmatched. The V gene's germline CDR1 is SGHAT and CDR2 FQNNGV. Here the CDR3 reads CASSLGLAGGWEQYF. The CDR3 DNA is TGTGCCAGCAGCTTAGGACTAGCGGGGGGTTGGGAGCAGTACTTC. Full variable domain (remainder filled in from reference TRBV11-2 and TRBJ2-7): EAGVAQSPRYKIIEKRQSVAFWCNPISGHATLYWYQQILGQGPKLLIQFQNNGVVDDSQLPKDRFSAERLKGVDSTLKIQPAKLEDSAVYLCASSLGLAGGWEQYFGPGTRLTVT.

The rearrangement joins TRBV28 to TRBJ2-7; the D is unclear. This CDR3 comprises 11 residues. The germline V gene encodes CDR1 MDHEN and CDR2 SYDVKM. V lost 4 bases to trimming and J lost 7 bases, with 8 bases between them. CDR3 nucleotide sequence: TGTGCCAGCAGTTCCCCGGAGGAGCAGTACTTC. This translates into CASSSPEEQYF.

The chain employs TRBV19 and TRBJ2-3; no definite D call. V shed 5 bases and J shed 8 bases, with 8 bases lying between them. The CDR3 length is 11 residues. Looked up from germline, CDR1 is LNHDA and CDR2 is SQIVND (reference sequence). The DNA for the CDR3 is TGTGCCAGTAGTGAGCGAGGTACGCAGTATTTT. Translating it yields CASSERGTQYF.

This chain joins TRBV6-1 and TRBJ2-5; unclear D gene. CDR3 length: 11 amino acids. CDR1 is MNHNS, CDR2 SASEGT, per germline. Trimming cost V 8 bases and J 5 bases, with 9 bases left between them. Here the CDR3 reads CASPLGETQYF. The CDR3 coding sequence is TGTGCCAGCCCCCTGGGGGAGACCCAGTACTTC.

The chain employs TRBV29-1 and TRBJ1-1; D unresolved. This CDR3 contains 13 residues. The germline gives CDR1 SQVTM, CDR2 ANQGSEA. Between the trimmed V and J ends, which lost 7 bases and 2 bases, there was a span of 14 bases. The CDR3 sequence: CSAGGNVNTEAFF. The CDR3 nucleotides read TGCAGCGCCGGAGGGAACGTAAACACTGAAGCTTTCTTT.

This CDR3 reads CASSPPEGTAKNIQYF. The CDR3 coding sequence is TGTGCCAGCAGCCCCCCGGAGGGTACAGCCAAAAACATTCAGTACTTC. The rearrangement uses TRBV7-9 and TRBJ2-4; tentatively, D is TRBD2 (6 bases). Trimming pared 5 bases from V and 0 bases from J, leaving 14 bases between. CDR1 SEHNR and CDR2 FQNEAQ come from the germline V gene (reference sequence). The CDR3 is 16 residues long. Together with reference TRBV7-9 and TRBJ2-4, the CDR3 gives the full variable domain: DTGVSQNPRHKITKRGQNVTFRCDPISEHNRLYWYRQTLGQGPEFLTYFQNEAQLEKSRLLSDRFSAERPKGSFSTLEIQRTEQGDSAMYLCASSPPEGTAKNIQYFGAGTRLSVL.

The chain has TRBV15 and TRBJ2-7; the match to TRBD1 covers 7 bases. Germline V gene data show CDR1 as LNHNV and CDR2 as YYDKDF (reference sequence). Trimming removed 3 bases from V and 1 base from J; junction bases left unmatched: 6. The CDR3 runs to 15 residues. CDR3 in DNA: TGTGCCACCAGCAGGTCCGGGACAGAATCCTACGAGCAGTACTTC. Translation: CATSRSGTESYEQYF.

The chain carries TRBV29-1 and TRBJ1-2; possibly TRBD1 for D (5 bases). Trimming removed 0 bases at V and 7 bases at J, with 18 bases between. Per the germline V gene, CDR1 is SQVTM and CDR2 is ANQGSEA. This CDR3 spans 15 amino acids. The CDR3 protein is CSVEDWRDEGAGYTF. The CDR3 coding sequence is TGCAGCGTTGAAGATTGGAGGGATGAAGGGGCTGGCTACACCTTC.

This sequence joins TRBV30 and TRBJ2-5, with a tentative D call TRBD2 (6 bases). Near its end, the DNA agrees better with TRBJ2-7, so the J call may be wrong. Germline assignment: CDR1 GTSNPN and CDR2 SVGIG (reference sequence). The CDR3 loop spans 14 amino acids. The CDR3 loop reads CAWSVREISYEQYF. CDR3 nucleotides: TGTGCCTGGAGTGTCCGGGAGATCTCCTACGAGCAGTACTTC.

The chain carries TRBV6-7 and TRBJ1-5; 9 nucleotides line up with TRBD1. TRBV6-7 belongs to the ORF category, with a function that is uncertain. V shed 2 bases, J shed 4 bases, and the junction held 3 bases outside the gene matches. This CDR3 comprises 15 residues. CDR3 nucleotides: TGTGCCAGCAGTTACCCAGGACAGGGGAATCAGCCCCAGCATTTT. As protein: CASSYPGQGNQPQHF.

The V and J genes are TRBV14 and TRBJ2-7, with 8 bases that match TRBD2. Germline V gene lookup returns CDR1 SGHDN and CDR2 FVKESK. The junction had 6 bases not matched to a gene; V was cut back by 4 bases and J by 4 bases. The CDR3 is 14 residues long. The CDR3 is CASSPTSGWYEQYF. CDR3 nucleotides: TGTGCCAGCAGCCCAACTAGCGGTTGGTACGAGCAGTACTTC.

The chain links TRBV5-6 to TRBJ2-7, with TRBD2 matching 7 bases. CDR3 size: 14 residues. Trimming at V came to 7 bases and at J to 1 base, leaving 8 bases not matched to a gene. The germline V gene encodes CDR1 SGHDT and CDR2 YYEEEE. DNA for the CDR3: TGTGCCAGCGGGCGGAGCGGGGAGTCCTACGAGCAGTACTTC. Residues: CASGRSGESYEQYF.

The chain links TRBV5-6 to TRBJ2-7; D uncertain. The CDR3 is 13 residues long. Germline CDR1 SGHDT, CDR2 YYEEEE. V dropped 6 bases and J dropped 0 bases, with 10 bases sitting between them. CDR3 nucleotides: TGTGCCAGCAAGCCAACTCCCTCCTACGAGCAGTACTTC. Its translation is CASKPTPSYEQYF.

The count of this clone is one. Additional DNA sequences in this sample encode the identical CDR3. The chain carries TRBV4-1 and TRBJ2-7, with D perhaps matching TRBD2 (5 bases). The CDR3 runs 14 residues. V was trimmed by 0 bases and J by 3 bases, leaving 9 bases between them. Germline V gene lookup returns CDR1 MGHRA and CDR2 YSYEKL. The DNA for the CDR3 is TGCGCCAGCAGCCAAGATATCGGGATCTACGAGCAGTACTTC. Its translation is CASSQDIGIYEQYF.